This T cell receptor beta chain was captured by sequencing in a study of blood T cell repertoires in COVID-19. CDR3 length: 13 amino acids. The germline V gene has CDR1 SNHLY and CDR2 FYNNEI. The ends were cut back, 5 bases at V and 4 bases at J, with 11 bases in the middle. Per the original data handling: Scientists estimated how many nucleated cells there were by amplifying reference gene primers. The table came from immunoSEQ multiplex PCR; TCRdb's copy has only in-frame clones and leaves some out. V, J and clone size derive from that table, while D and trimming were established from the DNA sequence. The repertoire holds about 250,000 clones, with approximately 84% as singletons.

V and J are TRBV2 and TRBJ2-5; a possible D gene is TRBD2 (5 bases). Sequenced input: PBMCs or T cells enriched from blood (not recorded which). This receptor was obtained from a man between 40 and 49 years old who had recovered from COVID-19. This CDR3 is CASSSLAGETQYF. DNA of the CDR3: TGTGCCAGCAGTTCCCTAGCTGGAGAGACCCAGTACTTC. Combining the CDR3 with reference TRBV2 and TRBJ2-5 gives the whole variable domain EPEVTQTPSHQVTQMGQEVILRCVPISNHLYFYWYRQILGQKVEFLVSFYNNEISEKSEIFDDQFSVERPDGSNFTLKIRSTKLEDSAMYFCASSSLAGETQYFGPGTRLLVL.